What follows are 19 T cell receptor beta chains derived from one specimen sequenced in a study of CXCR3-negative and CXCR3-positive naive CD8 T cells. UMI-labeled 5' RACE TRB cDNA libraries were prepared from the cells. TCRdb re-called the 5' RACE reads and catalogs CDR3 proteins one per entry, DNA excluded. Its clone listing holds over 55,000 distinct CDR3 sequences. Sequencing input: memory CD8+ T cells from blood. These TCRs come from a human donor in good health. Some clones in this sample may be carry-over from other donors' samples.

CDR3 protein: CASREGASSSYEQYF. This sequence joins TRBV6-1 and TRBJ2-7; TCRdb proposes TRBD1, but this gene call is untestable without DNA. The CDR3 consists of 15 residues. Germline CDR1 and CDR2: MNHNS and SASEGT.

The rearrangement links TRBV5-8 to TRBJ2-3; TCRdb selects TRBD2, and the lack of DNA leaves this call unchecked. The CDR3 length is 17 residues. Germline lookup yields CDR1 SGHTS and CDR2 YDEGEE. The CDR3 sequence: CASSLSVAGGPGDTQYF. Looking up the rest from reference TRBV5-8 and TRBJ2-3 gives the full variable domain: EAGVTQSPTHLIKTRGQQATLRCSPISGHTSVYWYQQALGLGLQFLLWYDEGEERNRGNFPPRFSGRQFPNYSSELNVNALELEDSALYLCASSLSVAGGPGDTQYFGPGTRLTVL.

The chain employs TRBV29-1 and TRBJ2-1; without DNA, the TCRdb call of TRBD2 cannot be checked. Germline V gene lookup returns CDR1 SQVTM and CDR2 ANQGSEA. The CDR3 length is 13 residues. The CDR3 loop reads CSVDPGLANEQFF.

The chain uses TRBV15 and TRBJ2-3; TCRdb proposes TRBD2, but this gene call is untestable without DNA. Germline-derived CDR1 and CDR2 are LNHNV and YYDKDF (reference sequence). The CDR3 is 16 amino acids. The chain's CDR3 is CATSRDRLGAGDTQYF.

The chain uses TRBV29-1 and TRBJ1-5; the D call of TRBD1 rests on TCRdb alone, since no DNA is present to check it. Germline V gene data show CDR1 as SQVTM and CDR2 as ANQGSEA. There are 20 residues in the CDR3. This chain's CDR3 is CSVDSLDRSSFGILNQPQHF.

CDR3 loop: CSIRPPTGANTEAFF. The chain combines TRBV29-1 with TRBJ1-1; TCRdb's D call of TRBD1 is untestable without DNA. Germline V gene sequence: CDR1 SQVTM, CDR2 ANQGSEA. The CDR3 runs 15 residues. Full variable domain (remainder filled in from reference TRBV29-1 and TRBJ1-1): SAVISQKPSRDICQRGTSLTIQCQVDSQVTMMFWYRQQPGQSLTLIATANQGSEATYESGFVIDKFPISRPNLTFSTLTVSNMSPEDSSIYLCSIRPPTGANTEAFFGQGTRLTVV.

The chain carries TRBV20-1 and TRBJ2-7; TCRdb calls TRBD1, which cannot be checked without DNA. The CDR3 runs to 14 residues. Per the germline V gene, CDR1 is DFQATT and CDR2 is SNEGSKA (reference sequence). The CDR3 sequence: CRATMGDGSYEQYF.

The V call is TRBV7-2, the J call TRBJ2-7; TCRdb's D call of TRBD1 is untestable without DNA. Germline V gene sequence: CDR1 SGHTA, CDR2 FQGNSA. The CDR3 is 15 residues long. This CDR3 reads CASSPGGSGGDGQYF.

The chain couples TRBV7-9 to TRBJ2-1; TCRdb proposes TRBD1, but this gene call is untestable without DNA. CDR3 length equals 13 residues. Germline loops: CDR1 SEHNR, CDR2 FQNEAQ (reference sequence). The CDR3 loop reads CASSLDNIDEQFF. The full variable domain, completed using reference TRBV7-9 and TRBJ2-1, is DTGVSQNPRHKITKRGQNVTFRCDPISEHNRLYWYRQTLGQGPEFLTYFQNEAQLEKSRLLSDRFSAERPKGSFSTLEIQRTEQGDSAMYLCASSLDNIDEQFFGPGTRLTVL.

This rearrangement joins TRBV12-3 or TRBV12-4 to TRBJ1-1; the TCRdb call, TRBD1, lacks DNA for checking. The CDR3 contains 15 residues. CDR3 sequence: CASSYPGVENTEAFF.

The V and J genes are TRBV6-5 and TRBJ2-3. Germline values: CDR1 MNHEY, CDR2 SVGAGI. This CDR3 spans 12 amino acids. The CDR3 reads CASSYGSGPQYF.

V is TRBV3-1 and J is TRBJ2-5; TCRdb gives TRBD1 as the D gene, but with no DNA this cannot be confirmed. This CDR3 comprises 15 residues. Germline CDR1 reads LGHDT; CDR2 reads YNNKEL (reference sequence). The CDR3 here is CASSPRGEAQETQYF.

The rearrangement links TRBV15 to TRBJ2-6; TCRdb proposes TRBD1, but this gene call is untestable without DNA. The CDR3 loop spans 18 amino acids. Germline V gene sequence: CDR1 LNHNV, CDR2 YYDKDF (reference sequence). The CDR3 is CATSKPGQGISGANVLTF.

V usage is TRBV7-9 and J usage is TRBJ1-5; no DNA is available, so the TRBD1 call from TCRdb remains unchecked. The length of the CDR3 is 15 residues. Germline loops: CDR1 SEHNR, CDR2 FQNEAQ (reference sequence). The CDR3 loop is CASSLDRQSNQPQHF.

CDR3 sequence: CASSLVDTTDTQYF. The chain couples TRBV7-8 to TRBJ2-3; TCRdb calls TRBD1, which cannot be checked without DNA. The CDR3 is made up of 14 amino acids. The V gene's germline CDR1 is SGHVS and CDR2 FQNEAQ.

The chain recombines TRBV20-1 with TRBJ2-7; TCRdb's D call, TRBD1, is unchecked because there is no DNA. This CDR3 is built from 13 residues. Germline loops: CDR1 DFQATT, CDR2 SNEGSKA (reference sequence). CDR3 residues: CSASGMDFYEQYF.

J is TRBJ1-1 and V is TRBV27. The CDR3 sequence is 13 residues long. The germline V gene encodes CDR1 MNHEY and CDR2 SMNVEV (reference sequence). The CDR3 protein is CASSLAPYTEAFF.

V is TRBV29-1 and J is TRBJ1-1; TCRdb calls TRBD1, which cannot be checked without DNA. Germline CDR1 and CDR2: SQVTM and ANQGSEA. The CDR3 is 12 residues long. CDR3 region: CSVGTGNTEAFF.

The chain joins TRBV20-1 to TRBJ2-3; TCRdb picks TRBD1, but there is no DNA to check that call. CDR1 and CDR2 (germline): DFQATT, SNEGSKA (reference sequence). This CDR3 is built from 14 residues. The CDR3 is CSAERTGTLDTQYF.